What follows are 29 T cell receptor beta chains derived from one specimen sequenced in a study of CD8 T cells in Susac syndrome. Random hexamers served to reverse transcribe about 0.5 to 1 ug RNA. TCRdb re-called the immunoSEQ multiplex PCR reads through MiXCR, storing one row per CDR3 protein. The sample includes 150,000 to 200,000 distinct CDR3 sequences, approximately 95% of them seen just once. Sequenced input: CD4+ T cells from PBMCs. The receptors shown here come from a human donor in good health.

V gene TRBV19 combines with J gene TRBJ2-1; TRBD2 agrees at 10 bases. V shed 6 bases and J 8 bases; nucleotides not matched to a gene: 7. The CDR3 sequence is 14 residues long. Germline V gene sequence: CDR1 LNHDA, CDR2 SQIVND (reference sequence). CDR3 sequence: CASRRLAGEDEQFF. The DNA for the CDR3 is TGTGCCAGTAGAAGACTAGCGGGTGAGGATGAGCAGTTCTTC.

The chain recombines TRBV2 with TRBJ2-1; D is unresolved. The CDR3 is 15 residues long. Trimming removed 4 bases from V and 0 bases from J, with 10 bases in between. Looked up from germline, CDR1 is SNHLY and CDR2 is FYNNEI. CDR3 in amino acids: CASSGPLNSYNEQFF. The CDR3 coding sequence is TGTGCCAGCAGTGGACCACTAAACTCCTACAATGAGCAGTTCTTC.

The V and J genes are TRBV5-1 and TRBJ1-5, with 9 bases lining up with TRBD1. With V trimmed by 4 bases and J by 0 bases, 5 bases remained unmatched. This CDR3 region has 16 residues. Germline-derived CDR1 and CDR2 are SGHRS and YFSETQ. The CDR3 loop reads CASSLGTGLSNQPQHF. CDR3 DNA: TGCGCCAGCAGCCTCGGGACAGGGCTTAGCAATCAGCCCCAGCATTTT.

The count of this clonotype is one. The chain is built from TRBV18 and TRBJ1-2; D unclear. CDR1 is KGHSH and CDR2 is LQKENI in the germline V gene. V lost 2 bases and J 3 bases, leaving 7 bases between the germline ends. The CDR3 is 13 residues long. The CDR3: CASSPGFDYGYTF. DNA of the CDR3: TGTGCCAGCTCACCAGGGTTCGACTATGGCTACACCTTC.

The chain links TRBV9 to TRBJ2-2; D ambiguous. Trimming removed 3 bases from V and 6 bases from J, with 9 bases in between. The CDR3 loop spans 13 amino acids. CDR1 SGDLS and CDR2 YYNGEE come from the germline V gene. The CDR3 sequence is CASSGRIAGELFF. In DNA, the CDR3 is TGTGCCAGCAGCGGGAGAATTGCCGGGGAGCTGTTTTTT.

This clonotype was seen only once. The chain is built from TRBV5-1 and TRBJ2-7; the match to TRBD2 covers 13 bases. V dropped 4 bases and J dropped 3; count of bases not matched to a gene: 4. Germline assignment: CDR1 SGHRS and CDR2 YFSETQ. The CDR3 loop spans 15 amino acids. CDR3 region: CASSVLAGGIYEQYF. DNA of the CDR3: TGCGCCAGCAGCGTACTAGCGGGGGGGATCTACGAGCAGTACTTC.

The V and J genes are TRBV29-1 and TRBJ2-3; D not certain. V was shortened by 5 bases and J by 3 bases, with 18 bases between the two germline ends. The CDR3 has 15 amino acids. The germline CDR1 and CDR2 sequences are SQVTM and ANQGSEA. The CDR3 reads CSVYARLSITDTQYF. CDR3 nucleotides: TGCAGCGTTTACGCAAGATTAAGTATTACAGATACGCAGTATTTT.

This clonotype was detected only a few times. The chain couples TRBV7-3 to TRBJ2-7, with 11 nucleotides matching TRBD1. After removal of 5 bases from V and 5 bases from J, the junction contained 8 bases not matched to a gene. Germline CDR1 and CDR2: SGHTA and FQGTGA. This CDR3 region has 15 residues. The CDR3 reads CASSPSGQGVDEQYF. Written as DNA, the CDR3 is TGTGCCAGCAGCCCATCGGGACAGGGGGTTGACGAGCAGTACTTC.

This chain joins TRBV29-1 and TRBJ1-2; 7 nucleotides agree with TRBD1. The CDR3 has 13 residues. V shed 5 bases, J shed 8 bases, and the junction held 11 bases outside the gene matches. CDR1 is SQVTM and CDR2 is ANQGSEA in the germline V gene. CDR3 sequence: CSVRQGAPPGYTF. The CDR3 coding sequence is TGCAGCGTTCGACAGGGTGCCCCCCCGGGCTACACCTTC.

The rearrangement joins TRBV12-3 or TRBV12-4 to TRBJ2-5; D gene unclear. The CDR3 is made up of 14 amino acids. Trimming cost V 3 bases and J 3 bases, with 11 bases left between them. The CDR3 DNA reads TGTGCCAGCAGTTTCCGGACCCGTGAAGAGACCCAGTACTTC. Translated, it gives CASSFRTREETQYF.

The chain uses TRBV20-1 and TRBJ1-6; TRBD1 matches 11 bases. Germline trimming cut 1 base from V and 9 bases from J; bases unmatched to any gene: 5. Germline V gene data show CDR1 as DFQATT and CDR2 as SNEGSKA (reference sequence). CDR3 length: 15 amino acids. For the CDR3, the DNA is TGCAGTGCTAGAGCGTTGGGACAGGGGGTTTCACCCCTCCACTTT. Protein sequence: CSARALGQGVSPLHF.

The chain uses TRBV6-2 or TRBV6-3 and TRBJ1-2; D is perhaps TRBD1 (6 bases). The CDR3 extends over 15 amino acids. CDR1 MNHEY and CDR2 SVGEGT come from the germline V gene. Trimming removed 4 bases from V and 0 bases from J, with 12 bases in between. The CDR3 reads CASSSTGKANYGYTF. As DNA, the CDR3 is TGTGCCAGCAGTTCTACAGGGAAAGCTAACTATGGCTACACCTTC.

V and J are TRBV6-2 or TRBV6-3 and TRBJ1-2; 7 positions match TRBD1. The ends lost 5 bases at V and 3 bases at J; junction bases unmatched: 3. Looked up from germline, CDR1 is MNHEY and CDR2 is SVGEGT. The CDR3 consists of 13 residues. In nucleotides, the CDR3 is TGTGCCAGCAGTAATACAGGGGACTATGGCTACACCTTC. Residues: CASSNTGDYGYTF.

V usage is TRBV6-1 and J usage is TRBJ1-1; the D is unclear. Trimming left V 5 bases short and J 0 bases short, with 13 bases between. The CDR3 has 15 amino acids. In germline, CDR1 is MNHNS, CDR2 SASEGT. This CDR3 is CASSNLQRVNTEAFF. CDR3 bases: TGTGCCAGCAGTAACCTACAGCGCGTGAACACTGAAGCTTTCTTT.

The sample holds one count of this clonotype. The V and J genes are TRBV9 and TRBJ2-1, with D perhaps matching TRBD2 (7 bases). The CDR3 spans 13 residues. V was trimmed by 0 bases and J by 10 bases, leaving 11 bases between them. CDR1 and CDR2 (germline): SGDLS, YYNGEE. CDR3 DNA: TGTGCCAGCAGCGTAGGGGGGGGGCCCGAGCAGTTCTTC. This encodes CASSVGGGPEQFF.

V is TRBV5-6 and J is TRBJ2-2, with 7 bases matching TRBD2. Germline CDR1 is SGHDT and CDR2 is YYEEEE. After removal of 1 base from V and 8 bases from J, the junction contained 11 bases not matched to a gene. This CDR3 region has 16 residues. The CDR3, as DNA: TGTGCCAGCAGCTTGATGGCGGGGGACCCCAGGGGGGAGCTGTTTTTT. This gives the protein CASSLMAGDPRGELFF.

The rearrangement joins TRBV30 to TRBJ1-3; D is uncertain. The CDR3 contains 13 residues. The germline V gene encodes CDR1 GTSNPN and CDR2 SVGIG (reference sequence). Trimming pared 3 bases from V and 1 base from J, leaving 7 bases between. CDR3 bases: TGTGCCTGGAGCCCAGATTCTGGAAACACCATATATTTT. Its translation: CAWSPDSGNTIYF.

The gene calls are TRBV19 and TRBJ1-1; D gene uncertain. Germline V gene sequence: CDR1 LNHDA, CDR2 SQIVND (reference sequence). Trimming removed 3 bases at V and 3 bases at J, with 20 bases between. CDR3 length: 17 residues. In DNA, the CDR3 is TGTGCCAGTAGTATTAAGGATCAGAGGTTACGCGACACTGAAGCTTTCTTT. This gives the protein CASSIKDQRLRDTEAFF.

V is TRBV20-1 and J is TRBJ2-7, with TRBD2 identical over 7 bases. The CDR3 is made up of 13 amino acids. The V gene end was trimmed by 6 bases and the J gene end by 6 bases; junction bases not matched to a gene: 11. Germline CDR1 reads DFQATT; CDR2 reads SNEGSKA (reference sequence). CDR3 loop: CSAPSAGSSEQYF. CDR3 bases: TGCAGTGCCCCCTCAGCGGGGAGCTCCGAGCAGTACTTC.

V usage is TRBV3-1 and J usage is TRBJ1-4, with D perhaps TRBD1 (6 bases). Per the germline V gene, CDR1 is LGHDT and CDR2 is YNNKEL (reference sequence). The V and J ends lost 5 bases and 0 bases respectively, with 22 bases between them. This CDR3 has 19 amino acids. The DNA for the CDR3 is TGTGCCAGCAGCTTTTCGCCACAGGGAAGGTTGGCAACTAATGAAAAACTGTTTTTT. Protein sequence: CASSFSPQGRLATNEKLFF.

This clonotype was observed once. V gene TRBV29-1 combines with J gene TRBJ2-1; TRBD1 or TRBD2 may be the D gene (6 bases each). The germline CDR1 and CDR2 sequences are SQVTM and ANQGSEA. CDR3 length equals 14 residues. V lost 6 bases and J 5 bases, leaving 17 bases between the germline ends. The CDR3, as DNA: TGCAGCGTCTCGACTGTAGGGGGGAACAATGAGCAGTTCTTC. This codes for CSVSTVGGNNEQFF.

V and J are TRBV30 and TRBJ1-1; possible D gene TRBD1, 5 bases. V was pared by 0 bases and J by 4 bases, with 18 bases between. Germline CDR1 and CDR2: GTSNPN and SVGIG (reference sequence). The CDR3 consists of 16 residues. The CDR3 here is CAWSVWRDRGVTEAFF. The DNA for the CDR3 is TGTGCCTGGAGTGTCTGGAGGGACCGTGGCGTCACTGAAGCTTTCTTT.

CDR3 protein: CASSRTGRASETQYF. The CDR3 DNA is TGCGCCAGCAGCCGGACTGGGAGGGCGTCGGAGACCCAGTACTTC. The rearrangement links TRBV5-1 to TRBJ2-5; 7 bases match TRBD2. Germline loops: CDR1 SGHRS, CDR2 YFSETQ. V lost 4 bases to trimming and J lost 5 bases; unmatched junction nucleotides: 11. The CDR3 runs to 15 residues.

The CDR3 sequence is CSAEQGSFTGELFF. DNA of the CDR3: TGCAGTGCTGAACAGGGGTCCTTTACCGGGGAGCTGTTTTTT. V usage is TRBV20-1 and J usage is TRBJ2-2, with TRBD1 identical over 7 bases. Germline V gene sequence: CDR1 DFQATT, CDR2 SNEGSKA (reference sequence). V lost 5 bases and J lost 5; bases outside the gene matches: 8. The CDR3 is 14 residues long.

This chain links TRBV7-2 with TRBJ1-5; the match to TRBD1 covers 8 bases. After removal of 5 bases from V and 6 bases from J, the junction contained 6 bases not matched to a gene. The germline V gene encodes CDR1 SGHTA and CDR2 FQGNSA. CDR3 length: 14 amino acids. The CDR3 reads CASSAGTGTQPQHF. CDR3 coding DNA: TGTGCCAGCAGCGCCGGGACAGGCACTCAGCCCCAGCATTTT.

This chain connects TRBV28 to TRBJ1-1, with D maybe TRBD1 (5 bases). The germline V gene encodes CDR1 MDHEN and CDR2 SYDVKM. V lost 5 bases and J 5 bases, leaving 18 bases between the germline ends. The CDR3 has 15 amino acids. The CDR3: CASSQSLGGGTEAFF. The CDR3 nucleotides are TGTGCCAGCAGTCAATCCCTCGGGGGAGGAACTGAAGCTTTCTTT.

The chain joins TRBV7-9 to TRBJ2-3; TRBD2 might be the D (6 bases). In germline, CDR1 is SEHNR, CDR2 FQNEAQ (reference sequence). CDR3 length: 14 residues. Trimming stripped 8 bases from V and 0 bases from J, with 12 bases between. For the CDR3, the DNA is TGTGCCAGCGACCAGGAGGGAAGCACAGATACGCAGTATTTT. It translates to CASDQEGSTDTQYF.

The J gene is TRBJ2-4, the V gene TRBV13, with a possible D match to TRBD2 (5 bases). This CDR3 has 14 residues. Germline CDR1 and CDR2: PRHDT and FYEKMQ (reference sequence). The germline V and J ends were trimmed by 5 bases and 5 bases, with 13 bases remaining between them. The CDR3 DNA reads TGTGCCAGCAGCCTCGGGAACTCCGAAAACATTCAGTACTTC. This sequence encodes CASSLGNSENIQYF.

The chain couples TRBV7-2 to TRBJ2-6; TRBD2 aligns across 9 bases. Trimming cost V 1 base and J 2 bases; bases outside gene matches: 0. This CDR3 spans 16 amino acids. The germline V gene encodes CDR1 SGHTA and CDR2 FQGNSA. CDR3 residues: CASSLGGGAGANVLTF. DNA of the CDR3: TGTGCCAGCAGCTTAGGCGGGGGGGCTGGGGCCAACGTCCTGACTTTC.